This TCR beta chain emerged from a study of regulatory T cells in long-lasting Graves disease. Trimming removed 5 bases at V and 5 bases at J, with 24 bases between. CDR3 length equals 17 residues. The germline V gene encodes CDR1 SEHNR and CDR2 FQNEAQ (reference sequence). Researchers made TCR beta libraries by using iRepertoire HTBI primers and running Arm-PCR on CDR3 regions. TCRdb passed the multiplex PCR reads through MiXCR, listing each CDR3 protein once. The sample lists around 400,000 distinct CDR3 sequences, around 23% seen once, with 14% in the top ten. Documented time point: persistent/refractory GD, antithyroid drugs over 5 years with positive TRAb. Extracted RNA from PBMCs served as the source of the TCR library. This clonotype has more than one count but fewer than ten. The antigen is unknown. Study-level points and caveats: Small sample size may have lowered accuracy.

This TCR came from a female donor with Graves disease. This chain uses TRBV7-9 with TRBJ1-2; D remains unclear. Source: peripheral blood mononuclear cells (PBMCs), taken when the disease was refractory, from a patient treated with antithyroid drugs. The chain's CDR3 is CASSPAFDIERLYGYTF. For the CDR3, the DNA is TGTGCCAGCAGCCCCGCCTTTGACATTGAAAGATTATATGGCTACACCTTC.